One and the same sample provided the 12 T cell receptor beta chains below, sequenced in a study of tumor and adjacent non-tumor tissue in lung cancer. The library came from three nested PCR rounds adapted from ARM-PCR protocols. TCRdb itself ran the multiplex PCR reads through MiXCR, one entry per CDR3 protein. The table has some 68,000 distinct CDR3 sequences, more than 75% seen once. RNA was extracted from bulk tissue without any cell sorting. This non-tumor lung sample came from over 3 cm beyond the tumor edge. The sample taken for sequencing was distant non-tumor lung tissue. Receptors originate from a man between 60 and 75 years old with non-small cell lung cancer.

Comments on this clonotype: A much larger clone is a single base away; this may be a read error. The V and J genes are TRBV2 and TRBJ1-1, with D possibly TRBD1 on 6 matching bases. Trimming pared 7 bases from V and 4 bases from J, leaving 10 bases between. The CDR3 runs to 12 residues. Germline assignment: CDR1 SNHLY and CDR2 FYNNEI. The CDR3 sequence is CASKEDSTEAFF. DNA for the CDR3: TGTGCCAGCAAGGAGGACAGCACTGAAGCTTTCTTT.

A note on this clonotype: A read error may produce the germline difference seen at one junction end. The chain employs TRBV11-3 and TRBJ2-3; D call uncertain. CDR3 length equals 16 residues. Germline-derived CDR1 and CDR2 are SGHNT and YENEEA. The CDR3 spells CVSSSGLVDSIDTQYF. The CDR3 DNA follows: TGTGTCAGCAGCTCCGGGCTAGTGGATAGCATAGATACGCAATATTTT.

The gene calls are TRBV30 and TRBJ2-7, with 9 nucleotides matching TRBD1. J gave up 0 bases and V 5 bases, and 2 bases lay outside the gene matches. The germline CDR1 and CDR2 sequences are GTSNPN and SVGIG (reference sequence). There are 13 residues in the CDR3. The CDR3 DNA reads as TGTGCCTGGGGGACAGGGAACTCCTACGAGCAGTACTTC. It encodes CAWGTGNSYEQYF. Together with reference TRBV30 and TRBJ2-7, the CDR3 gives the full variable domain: SQTIHQWPATLVQPVGSPLSLECTVEGTSNPNLYWYRQAAGRGLQLLFYSVGIGQISSEVPQNLSASRPQDRQFILSSKKLLLSDSGFYLCAWGTGNSYEQYFGPGTRLTVT.

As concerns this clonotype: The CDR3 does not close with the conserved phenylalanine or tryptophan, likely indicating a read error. CDR3 region: CARSQIGGRNTEAFL. CDR3 bases: TGTGCCAGGAGCCAGATCGGGGGGCGGAACACTGAAGCTTTCCTT. The rearrangement joins TRBV28 to TRBJ1-1, with TRBD1 as a possible D gene (6 bases). The CDR3 extends over 15 amino acids. With 9 bases removed from V and 1 base from J, the gap between germline ends came to 18 bases. Germline V gene data show CDR1 as MDHEN and CDR2 as SYDVKM.

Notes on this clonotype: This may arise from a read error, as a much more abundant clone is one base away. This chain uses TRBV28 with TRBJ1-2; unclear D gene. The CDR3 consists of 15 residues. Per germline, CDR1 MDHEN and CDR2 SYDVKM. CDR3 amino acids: CVSSSPVAGNYGYTF. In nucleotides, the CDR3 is TGTGTCAGCAGTTCCCCCGTGGCGGGGAACTATGGCTACACCTTC.

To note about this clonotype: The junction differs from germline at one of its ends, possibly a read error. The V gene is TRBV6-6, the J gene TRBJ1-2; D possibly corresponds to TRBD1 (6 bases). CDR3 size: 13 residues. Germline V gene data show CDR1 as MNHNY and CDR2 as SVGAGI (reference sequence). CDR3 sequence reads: CVSSYGTNYGYTF. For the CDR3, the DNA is TGTGTCAGCAGTTACGGGACAAACTATGGTTACACCTTC.

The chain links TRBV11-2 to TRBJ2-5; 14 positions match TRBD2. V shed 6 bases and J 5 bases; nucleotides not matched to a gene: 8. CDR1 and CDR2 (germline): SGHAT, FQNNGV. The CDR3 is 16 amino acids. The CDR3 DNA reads TGTGCCAGCAGTTTCGGGACTAGCGGGAGCTGGGAGACCCAGTACTTC. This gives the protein CASSFGTSGSWETQYF.

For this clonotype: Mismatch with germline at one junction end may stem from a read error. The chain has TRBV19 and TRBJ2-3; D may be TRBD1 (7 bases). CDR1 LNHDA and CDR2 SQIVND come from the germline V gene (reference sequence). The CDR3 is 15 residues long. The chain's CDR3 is CASREGTASTETQYF. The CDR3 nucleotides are TGTGCCAGTAGGGAGGGGACAGCCAGCACAGAAACGCAGTATTTT. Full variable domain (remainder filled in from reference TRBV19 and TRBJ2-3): DGGITQSPKYLFRKEGQNVTLSCEQNLNHDAMYWYRQDPGQGLRLIYYSQIVNDFQKGDIAEGYSVSREKKESFPLTVTSAQKNPTAFYLCASREGTASTETQYFGPGTRLTVL.

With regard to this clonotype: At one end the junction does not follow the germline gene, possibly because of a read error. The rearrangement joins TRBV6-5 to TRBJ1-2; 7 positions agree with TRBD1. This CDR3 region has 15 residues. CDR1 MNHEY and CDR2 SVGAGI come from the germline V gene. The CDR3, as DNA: TGTGCCAGCATTCGACAGGGCGGGAATAACTATGGTTACACCTTC. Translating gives CASIRQGGNNYGYTF.

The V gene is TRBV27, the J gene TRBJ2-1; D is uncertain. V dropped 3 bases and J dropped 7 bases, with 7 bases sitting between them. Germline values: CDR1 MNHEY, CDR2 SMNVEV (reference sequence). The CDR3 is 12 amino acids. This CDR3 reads CASSLDLNEQFF. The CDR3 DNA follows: TGTGCCAGCAGTTTGGATCTGAATGAGCAGTTCTTC.

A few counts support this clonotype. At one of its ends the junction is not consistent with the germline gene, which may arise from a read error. CDR3 protein: CSAPKVDSYEQYF. The CDR3 bases are TGCAGTGCCCCCAAGGTAGATTCCTACGAGCAGTACTTT. The V gene is TRBV20-1, the J gene TRBJ2-7; the D is unclear. The germline gives CDR1 DFQATT, CDR2 SNEGSKA (reference sequence). CDR3 size: 13 residues.

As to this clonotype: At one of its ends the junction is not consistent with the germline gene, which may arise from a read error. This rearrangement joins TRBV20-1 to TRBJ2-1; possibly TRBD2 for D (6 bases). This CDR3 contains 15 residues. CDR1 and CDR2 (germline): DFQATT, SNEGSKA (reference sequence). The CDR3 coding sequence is TGCAGTACCCGCAGAGGACTAACGGGACTCAATGTGCAGTTCTTC. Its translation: CSTRRGLTGLNVQFF.